This TCR beta chain comes out of a study of shared clonotypes between healthy human individuals. Study information: The cohort had a couple of women and three men, ages 18 to 49.

Genomic DNA from each subset was divided evenly over several immunoSEQ plates. Under the authors' procedure: ImmunoSEQ only sent back junction sequences with no quality scores, so filtering was done differently. This table comes from immunoSEQ multiplex PCR, and its TCRdb copy is limited to in-frame clones, with some not included. Clone size and the V and J calls come from that table; the DNA yielded D and trimming. The sample contains 600,000 to 800,000 clones, approximately 72% of which appear only once. There are 16 residues in the CDR3. The germline V gene encodes CDR1 SGHRS and CDR2 YFSETQ. V dropped 4 bases and J dropped 4; count of bases not matched to a gene: 9.

This chain uses TRBV5-1 with TRBJ1-3; 9 bases match TRBD1. This receptor was identified in a young woman in good health. The sample was memory CD4+ T cells sorted from blood. Subset in this sample: CD45RA-negative fraction. The CDR3 reads CASSPAGQGVGNTIYF. The CDR3, as DNA: TGCGCCAGCAGCCCGGCGGGACAGGGTGTCGGAAACACCATATATTTT.